This T cell receptor (beta chain) appears in the sequencing data of a study of blood T cell repertoires in COVID-19. Produced via immunoSEQ multiplex PCR; TCRdb's table is partial and in-frame only. The table records tens of thousands of clones, around 84% of them present only once. With respect to this clone: The junction shows a germline mismatch at one end, possibly a read error.

The CDR3 consists of 15 residues. Germline CDR1 and CDR2: SSHAT and FNYEAQ (reference sequence). This clonotype originated in a man in his fifties or sixties with active COVID-19. The chain employs TRBV7-7 and TRBJ2-3; 10 bases are shared with TRBD2. The specimen was peripheral blood. CDR3 loop: CASSFGLAGTDTQYF. CDR3 sequence (DNA): TGTGCTAGCAGCTTCGGACTAGCGGGCACAGATACGCAGTATTTT.